This TCR beta chain emerged from a study of identical twins (TCRdb year 2016). Turning to the overall study: To test whether fetal clonotypes persist, this study deep-sequenced TCR alpha and beta repertoires from monozygotic twins, from unrelated adults of various ages, and from cord blood. To rule out contamination, replicate twin experiments were performed at different times with different library preparation protocols.

Every donor in the study was a healthy Caucasian. Three unrelated non-twin adults were also sequenced: a male aged 18 to 30, a male aged 50 to 60 and a female aged 50 to 60. Miltenyi CD45RO+ enrichment and human naive T-cell isolation kits were used to isolate memory (CD45RO+) and naive T cells from PBMC. The receptor library was made with 5' RACE. For sequencing, an Illumina HiSeq 2000 was employed. A universal primer binding site was introduced by template switching, and a unique molecular identifier was present in the final cDNA, enabling accurate counting of TCR cDNA molecules. First-strand cDNA for TCR alpha and beta chains was synthesized from specific primers in the conserved constant-segment region. To control for contamination, every cDNA library carried two barcodes: a SMART-Mk sample barcode plus Illumina barcodes. TruSeq adapter sequences and Illumina sample barcodes were added in two successive PCR steps. The TCR alpha and beta cDNA libraries were sequenced on the Illumina HiSeq platform using custom primers. In the original analysis: Unique molecular identifiers were extracted from raw reads with MiGEC, and CDR3 positions were determined with MiXCR. Recombination models were inferred per individual with the repgenHMM and IGoR tools using an EM algorithm. Shared clonotype analysis was performed with the tcR package in R, normalizing sharing by the product of cloneset sizes. To study raw recombination without the effects of thymic and clonal selection, out-of-frame nonproductive sequences were analyzed. TCRdb trimmed the raw reads at Q25, called clones with MiXCR and kept productive beta chains. Every CDR3 protein is listed once, alongside the most common genes and DNA of its rows. These V and J calls rely on TCRdb rather than the paper's analysis. Here the sample has roughly 350,000 distinct CDR3 sequences; roughly 10% occur a single time. The ten largest make up approximately 8.9% of the sample.

What the authors observed across the whole study: Abundant cord blood beta clonotypes had fewer insertions, young adult naive repertoires showed a similar but weaker trend, and memory repertoires showed no such trend. Recombination models systematically underestimated out-of-frame TCR alpha sharing in monozygotic twins but agreed with sharing between unrelated individuals. A weaker excess of twin sharing was found in beta out-of-frame sequences because the signal-to-noise ratio was lowered by fewer shared sequences. Invariant T cells such as MAIT and iNKT could partly confound zero-insertion analyses, although diverse VJ usage argued against such confounding for most clonotypes. Because the same donors could not be followed over many years, the conclusions depended on cross-sectional statistical analysis. Compared with coincidental sharing between unrelated individuals, out-of-frame TCR alpha sequences shared between twins showed an excess of sequences with low generation probability.

For this chain, trimming is 2 bases at the V end and 5 bases at the J end, and the number of junction bases without a gene match is 9. Measured from the cysteine to the phenylalanine, the CDR3 is 16 residues long. CDR3 DNA is the only sequence kept; it has 48 bases, read in frame from the first base. The germline V gene encodes CDR1 SGHRS and CDR2 YFSETQ. This clonotype was recorded at least ten times. Its antigen specificity is not known. No base quality values were provided; no much bigger clone lies one nucleotide off. This receptor was identified in a woman aged 50 to 65 in good health. The chain links TRBV5-1 with TRBJ2-3; 9 middle bases align to TRBD2. Sequenced sample: naive T cells sorted from blood. The cell subset or site label here, explained by the study, means: cells isolated with a human naive T-cell isolation kit. The bases read TGCGCCAGCAGCTTTCTGGCTAGCGGGACCAAAGATACGCAGTATTTT. Its product reads: CASSFLASGTKDTQYF. Where the CDR3 stops, the reference TRBV5-1 and TRBJ2-3 genes take over; the full variable domain is KAGVTQTPRYLIKTRGQQVTLSCSPISGHRSVSWYQQTPGQGLQFLFEYFSETQRNKGNFPGRFSGRQFSNSRSEMNVSTLELGDSALYLCASSFLASGTKDTQYFGPGTRLTVL.